The clone carrying this TCR beta chain showed up just once. Its antigen is undetermined. Profiled with immunoSEQ multiplex PCR; TCRdb holds only in-frame clones, not every one. The table lists under 200,000 clones, just under 90% of them singletons, with approximately 10% in the top ten. The source of the sample is a study of cytomegalovirus exposure and HLA in healthy donors. Study observations and caveats: The tendency of first-cohort TCR clusters to co-occur in the 120 or so validation repertoires was the finding of a later analysis.

The clonotype was recovered from a woman younger than 30 in good health and CMV-seropositive. Source material: PBMCs.

The CDR3 region is CASSSDPGQGYEKLFF. The CDR3 DNA sequence: TGTGCCAGCAGCTCGGACCCGGGACAGGGTTATGAAAAACTGTTTTTT. This chain joins TRBV7-9 and TRBJ1-4; TRBD1 matches at 9 bases. Germline CDR1 is SEHNR and CDR2 is FQNEAQ (reference sequence). Trimming removed 4 bases from V and 6 bases from J; junction bases left unmatched: 9. CDR3 length: 16 amino acids.